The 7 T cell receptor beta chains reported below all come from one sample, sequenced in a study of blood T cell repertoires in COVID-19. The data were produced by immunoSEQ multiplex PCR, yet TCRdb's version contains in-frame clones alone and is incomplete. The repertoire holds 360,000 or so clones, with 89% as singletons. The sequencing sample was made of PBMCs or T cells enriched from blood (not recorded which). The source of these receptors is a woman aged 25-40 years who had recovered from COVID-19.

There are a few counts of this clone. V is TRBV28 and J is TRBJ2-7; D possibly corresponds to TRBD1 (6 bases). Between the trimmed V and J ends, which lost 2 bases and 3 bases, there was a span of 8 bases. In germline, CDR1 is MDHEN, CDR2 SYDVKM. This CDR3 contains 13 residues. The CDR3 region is CASSLGGGYEQYF. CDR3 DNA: TGTGCCAGCAGTTTAGGGGGCGGCTACGAGCAGTACTTC.

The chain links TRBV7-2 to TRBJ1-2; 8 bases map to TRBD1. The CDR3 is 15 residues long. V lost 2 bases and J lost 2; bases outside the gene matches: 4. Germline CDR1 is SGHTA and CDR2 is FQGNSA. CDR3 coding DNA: TGTGCCAGCAGCTTACAAGGACAGGGAAACTATGGCTACACCTTC. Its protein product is CASSLQGQGNYGYTF.

CDR3 nucleotides: TGTGCCAGCAGCCAAGAATGGGGGCGGAACACTGAAGCTTTCTTT. Translation gives CASSQEWGRNTEAFF. This chain joins TRBV4-2 and TRBJ1-1, with D perhaps TRBD1 (6 bases). Germline CDR1 and CDR2: LGHNA and YNFKEQ. V lost 0 bases and J lost 1, with 9 bases in between. CDR3 length: 15 residues.

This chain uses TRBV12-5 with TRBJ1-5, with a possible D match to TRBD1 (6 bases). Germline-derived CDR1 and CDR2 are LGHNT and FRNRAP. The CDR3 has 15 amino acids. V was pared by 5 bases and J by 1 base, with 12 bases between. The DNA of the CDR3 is TGTGCTAGTGGTCAGGGGATTACAAGCAATCAGCCCCAGCATTTT. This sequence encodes CASGQGITSNQPQHF.

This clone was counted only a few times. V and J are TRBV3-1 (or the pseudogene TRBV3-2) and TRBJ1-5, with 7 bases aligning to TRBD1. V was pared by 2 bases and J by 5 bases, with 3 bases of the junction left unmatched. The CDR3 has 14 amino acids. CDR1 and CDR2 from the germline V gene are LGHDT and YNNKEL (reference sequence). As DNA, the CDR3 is TGTGCCAGCAGCCAATCACAGGGGCATCAGCCCCAGCATTTT. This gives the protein CASSQSQGHQPQHF.

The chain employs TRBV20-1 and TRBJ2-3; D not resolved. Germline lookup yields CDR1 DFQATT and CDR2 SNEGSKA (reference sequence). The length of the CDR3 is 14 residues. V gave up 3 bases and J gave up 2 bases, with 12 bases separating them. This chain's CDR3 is CSASWRKNTDTQYF. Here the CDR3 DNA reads TGCAGTGCTAGTTGGCGGAAAAACACAGATACGCAGTATTTT.

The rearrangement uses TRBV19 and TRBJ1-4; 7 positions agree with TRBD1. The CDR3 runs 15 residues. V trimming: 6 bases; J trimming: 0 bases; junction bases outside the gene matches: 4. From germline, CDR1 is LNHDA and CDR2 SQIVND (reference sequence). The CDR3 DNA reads TGTGCCAGTAGCCCCGGGACAGCAACTAATGAAAAACTGTTTTTT. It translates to CASSPGTATNEKLFF.